These 29 T cell receptor beta chains originate from one sample sequenced in a study of technical replicates of blood from a few donors. Clones were read by immunoSEQ multiplex PCR, and TCRdb kept only the in-frame ones, dropping some. The data hold tens of thousands of clones, with approximately 96% observed a single time. The source material was T cells isolated from PBMCs. These receptors came from a human donor in good health.

This clone was seen just once. This rearrangement joins TRBV30 to TRBJ1-1, with a weak D call TRBD1 (5 bases). V lost 4 bases and J lost 10, with 19 bases in between. Germline CDR1 reads GTSNPN; CDR2 reads SVGIG (reference sequence). The CDR3 extends over 13 amino acids. CDR3 amino acids: CAWNSRWGLGAFF. CDR3 nucleotides: TGTGCCTGGAATAGCCGTTGGGGCCTCGGAGCTTTCTTT.

The chain employs TRBV2 and TRBJ2-7, with TRBD2 as a possible D gene (5 bases). Germline V gene lookup returns CDR1 SNHLY and CDR2 FYNNEI. CDR3 size: 14 residues. V was pared by 4 bases and J by 2 bases, with 12 bases between. As DNA, the CDR3 is TGTGCCAGCAGTGGAGGTACGGGAACCTACGAGCAGTACTTC. Translation gives CASSGGTGTYEQYF.

The chain recombines TRBV6-1 with TRBJ1-2; 11 nucleotides line up with TRBD1. The V segment lost 2 bases and the J segment 6 bases; nucleotides outside the gene matches: 2. CDR1 is MNHNS, CDR2 SASEGT, per germline. This CDR3 is 14 amino acids long. In DNA, the CDR3 is TGTGCCAGCAGTGAATTGGGACAGGGGGATGGCTACACCTTC. Protein: CASSELGQGDGYTF.

This chain joins TRBV29-1 and TRBJ1-4; the D gene is possibly TRBD1 (6 bases). The germline CDR1 and CDR2 sequences are SQVTM and ANQGSEA. CDR3 length: 13 amino acids. V lost 7 bases and J lost 3, with 12 bases in between. The CDR3 here is CSATGTPNEKLFF. CDR3 DNA: TGCAGCGCTACCGGGACACCTAATGAAAAACTGTTTTTT. The full variable domain, rest sourced from reference TRBV29-1 and TRBJ1-4, is SAVISQKPSRDICQRGTSLTIQCQVDSQVTMMFWYRQQPGQSLTLIATANQGSEATYESGFVIDKFPISRPNLTFSTLTVSNMSPEDSSIYLCSATGTPNEKLFFGSGTQLSVL.

The gene calls are TRBV15 and TRBJ2-1, with 8 bases identical to TRBD2. The J segment lost 7 bases and the V segment lost 1 base, leaving 6 bases of the junction unmatched. The CDR3 is made up of 15 amino acids. Germline CDR1 LNHNV, CDR2 YYDKDF (reference sequence). This chain's CDR3 is CATSRGAGGVNEQFF. In DNA form, the CDR3 reads TGTGCCACCAGCAGAGGGGCGGGAGGAGTAAATGAGCAGTTCTTC.

The chain combines TRBV6-5 with TRBJ2-7, with D perhaps matching TRBD1 (8 bases). The CDR3 loop spans 12 amino acids. The V gene lost 4 bases and the J gene lost 9 bases, with 13 bases spanning the gap. The germline CDR1 and CDR2 sequences are MNHEY and SVGAGI. The CDR3 nucleotides read TGTGCCAGCAGTTCAACAGGGGGGGGGCAGTACTTC. It specifies CASSSTGGGQYF.

The V and J genes are TRBV4-3 and TRBJ2-2, with 9 bases identical to TRBD2. The CDR3 is made up of 16 amino acids. V dropped 0 bases and J dropped 4; count of bases not matched to a gene: 3. Germline loops: CDR1 LGHNA, CDR2 YSLEER. CDR3 in amino acids: CASSQEWREGTGELFF. Written as DNA, the CDR3 is TGCGCCAGCAGCCAAGAGTGGCGGGAGGGCACCGGGGAGCTGTTTTTT.

The chain uses TRBV29-1 and TRBJ2-1, with 13 bases matching TRBD2. This CDR3 has 15 amino acids. The germline CDR1 and CDR2 sequences are SQVTM and ANQGSEA. V shed 3 bases, J shed 8 bases, and the junction held 7 bases outside the gene matches. The CDR3 DNA sequence: TGCAGCGTTGATTTTTGGACTAGCGGGAGTGATGAGCAGTTCTTC. Its protein product is CSVDFWTSGSDEQFF.

The rearrangement uses TRBV6-6 and TRBJ1-1, with 7 bases that match TRBD1. V gave up 6 bases and J gave up 5 bases; unmatched junction bases: 9. Germline V gives CDR1 MNHNY, CDR2 SVGAGI (reference sequence). CDR3 length equals 14 residues. The CDR3 sequence: CASSRQGQGTEAFF. The CDR3 coding sequence is TGTGCCAGCAGCCGACAGGGTCAGGGTACTGAAGCTTTCTTT.

The chain is built from TRBV29-1 and TRBJ1-1; D is perhaps TRBD1 (6 bases). Trimming removed 6 bases at V and 0 bases at J, with 8 bases between. The CDR3 is 12 amino acids. Germline V gene sequence: CDR1 SQVTM, CDR2 ANQGSEA. CDR3 coding DNA: TGCAGCGTGACAGGTATGAACACTGAAGCTTTCTTT. The encoded protein is CSVTGMNTEAFF.

The chain links TRBV6-5 to TRBJ2-7; 12 nucleotides align to TRBD2. Looked up from germline, CDR1 is MNHEY and CDR2 is SVGAGI. The CDR3 has 15 residues. V was clipped by 0 bases and J by 6 bases; unmatched bases: 3. CDR3 sequence: CASSYSTSGSREQYF. CDR3 bases: TGTGCCAGCAGTTACTCGACTAGCGGGAGTCGCGAGCAGTACTTC.

V usage is TRBV7-8 and J usage is TRBJ1-2; D unresolved. The CDR3 runs 14 residues. Between the trimmed V and J ends, which lost 3 bases and 2 bases, there was a span of 10 bases. The germline gives CDR1 SGHVS, CDR2 FQNEAQ. DNA for the CDR3: TGTGCCAGCAGCTTTTCTACAGCCAACTATGGCTACACCTTC. This codes for CASSFSTANYGYTF.

This chain links TRBV2 with TRBJ2-7, with D maybe TRBD2 (5 bases). CDR1 and CDR2 (germline): SNHLY, FYNNEI. There are 12 residues in the CDR3. The V gene lost 4 bases and the J gene lost 6 bases, with 10 bases spanning the gap. In DNA, the CDR3 is TGTGCCAGCAGTGTCCTAGGGAGCGAGCAGTACTTC. Its translation is CASSVLGSEQYF.

This rearrangement joins TRBV4-2 to TRBJ2-5, with 7 bases fitting TRBD2. Per germline, CDR1 LGHNA and CDR2 YNFKEQ. V gave up 0 bases and J gave up 5 bases; unmatched junction bases: 9. This CDR3 spans 16 amino acids. The CDR3 DNA sequence: TGTGCCAGCAGCCAAGATCCAGCGGGGATGGGGGAGACCCAGTACTTC. Amino acid sequence: CASSQDPAGMGETQYF.

The chain carries TRBV7-3 and TRBJ2-7; 9 nucleotides match TRBD2. Germline loops: CDR1 SGHTA, CDR2 FQGTGA. CDR3 length: 13 amino acids. V lost 3 bases and J lost 7; bases outside the gene matches: 4. DNA for the CDR3: TGTGCCAGCAGCTTCGCGGGAGGGTGGGAGCAGTACTTC. Residues: CASSFAGGWEQYF.

V and J are TRBV27 and TRBJ2-3; D ambiguous. Germline loops: CDR1 MNHEY, CDR2 SMNVEV (reference sequence). Trimming cost V 1 base and J 4 bases, with 6 bases left between them. The CDR3 runs to 13 residues. This CDR3 is CASSLFYADTQYF. CDR3 nucleotide sequence: TGTGCCAGCAGTTTATTTTATGCAGATACGCAGTATTTT.

A single count supports this clone. This chain joins TRBV5-6 and TRBJ2-3; TRBD2 matches at 7 bases. Germline V gene data show CDR1 as SGHDT and CDR2 as YYEEEE. The length of the CDR3 is 14 residues. J gave up 5 bases and V 4 bases, and 7 bases lay outside the gene matches. The CDR3 nucleotides are TGTGCCAGCAGCCCTCGGGGGGTTTTAGATACGCAGTATTTT. As protein: CASSPRGVLDTQYF.

The chain employs TRBV10-3 and TRBJ1-2; D is undetermined. Germline lookup yields CDR1 ENHRY and CDR2 SYGVKD. The CDR3 is 13 residues long. Trimming took 3 bases from V and 5 from J, leaving 10 bases between them. The DNA of the CDR3 is TGTGCCATCAGTGATGGAGGGCTGTATGGCTACACCTTC. Its protein product is CAISDGGLYGYTF.

V usage is TRBV4-3 and J usage is TRBJ1-5; D is undetermined. This CDR3 has 14 amino acids. Deletions cut 0 bases from V and 3 bases from J, with 6 bases between. Germline V gene data show CDR1 as LGHNA and CDR2 as YSLEER. CDR3 sequence reads: CASSQDRFNQPQHF. CDR3 coding DNA: TGCGCCAGCAGCCAAGACAGGTTCAATCAGCCCCAGCATTTT.

The gene calls are TRBV30 and TRBJ1-1; D not resolved. CDR1 and CDR2 from the germline V gene are GTSNPN and SVGIG (reference sequence). The CDR3 is 12 residues long. V was clipped by 5 bases and J by 1 base, with 8 bases between them. Here the CDR3 reads CAWGLTNTEAFF. CDR3 bases: TGTGCCTGGGGACTTACGAACACTGAAGCTTTCTTT.

The chain carries TRBV27 and TRBJ2-7, with D unclear. Germline-derived CDR1 and CDR2 are MNHEY and SMNVEV (reference sequence). Trimming left V 6 bases short and J 6 bases short, with 15 bases between. The CDR3 totals 13 residues. The CDR3: CASSSRIRVEQYF. The CDR3 nucleotides read TGTGCCAGCAGCTCCCGAATCCGAGTCGAGCAGTACTTC.

The chain links TRBV4-2 to TRBJ2-7, with 8 bases lining up with TRBD2. J was trimmed by 0 bases and V by 4 bases; bases with no gene match: 5. Germline values: CDR1 LGHNA, CDR2 YNFKEQ. The CDR3 is 15 amino acids. CDR3 DNA sequence: TGTGCCAGCAGCCTTACAGGGACTAGCTCCTACGAGCAGTACTTC. It is translated as CASSLTGTSSYEQYF.

In this sample, this clone turned up once. V gene TRBV6-1 combines with J gene TRBJ1-2; 7 bases line up with TRBD1. Trimming cost V 3 bases and J 3 bases; bases outside gene matches: 4. CDR1 and CDR2 from the germline V gene are MNHNS and SASEGT. The CDR3 sequence is 14 residues long. CDR3 nucleotide sequence: TGTGCCAGCAGTGAGACAGGGCTGGACTATGGCTACACCTTC. It yields the protein CASSETGLDYGYTF.

This clone was found once. The chain employs TRBV28 and TRBJ2-7, with TRBD1 matching over 9 bases. Germline lookup yields CDR1 MDHEN and CDR2 SYDVKM. With V trimmed by 5 bases and J by 5 bases, 7 bases remained unmatched. The CDR3 length is 14 residues. The CDR3 protein is CASSRDRDRHEQYF. DNA of the CDR3: TGTGCCAGCAGTCGGGACAGGGACAGGCACGAGCAGTACTTC.

This clone was detected once. This chain links TRBV2 with TRBJ1-2, with D unresolved. The germline V gene has CDR1 SNHLY and CDR2 FYNNEI. This CDR3 is built from 13 residues. V gave up 2 bases and J gave up 4 bases, with 8 bases separating them. The CDR3, as DNA: TGTGCCAGCAGTGAACTCGCGGTCTATGGCTACACCTTC. Protein: CASSELAVYGYTF.

This clone was picked up one time. The chain recombines TRBV4-1 with TRBJ1-4, with D possibly being TRBD1 (6 bases). Germline CDR1 and CDR2: MGHRA and YSYEKL. The CDR3 is 15 residues long. V lost 5 bases to trimming and J lost 5 bases, with 15 bases between them. The chain's CDR3 is CASSIQQGSNEKLFF. The CDR3 DNA is TGCGCCAGCAGCATACAACAGGGATCCAATGAAAAACTGTTTTTT.

This rearrangement joins TRBV11-1 to TRBJ1-2; D possibly corresponds to TRBD1 (5 bases). V lost 2 bases to trimming and J lost 3 bases, with 10 bases between them. This CDR3 contains 14 residues. Germline loops: CDR1 SGHAT, CDR2 FQDESV (reference sequence). The DNA for the CDR3 is TGTGCCAGCAGCTTATCAGGGCTATACTATGGCTACACCTTC. As protein: CASSLSGLYYGYTF.

The chain links TRBV9 to TRBJ2-1, with no clear D. This CDR3 has 12 residues. The ends were cut back, 3 bases at V and 7 bases at J, with 8 bases in the middle. Germline V lookup: CDR1 SGDLS, CDR2 YYNGEE. DNA for the CDR3: TGTGCCAGCAGCGGACTTGGTAATGAGCAGTTCTTC. This translates into CASSGLGNEQFF.

This clone was seen a single time. The chain has TRBV4-1 and TRBJ2-6; the match to TRBD2 covers 8 bases. From germline, CDR1 is MGHRA and CDR2 YSYEKL. The CDR3 runs to 18 residues. V trimming: 8 bases; J trimming: 0 bases; junction bases outside the gene matches: 12. CDR3 coding DNA: TGCGCCAGCCAACGGGGGGGACTCCCGAGCTCTGGGGCCAACGTCCTGACTTTC. Amino acids: CASQRGGLPSSGANVLTF.